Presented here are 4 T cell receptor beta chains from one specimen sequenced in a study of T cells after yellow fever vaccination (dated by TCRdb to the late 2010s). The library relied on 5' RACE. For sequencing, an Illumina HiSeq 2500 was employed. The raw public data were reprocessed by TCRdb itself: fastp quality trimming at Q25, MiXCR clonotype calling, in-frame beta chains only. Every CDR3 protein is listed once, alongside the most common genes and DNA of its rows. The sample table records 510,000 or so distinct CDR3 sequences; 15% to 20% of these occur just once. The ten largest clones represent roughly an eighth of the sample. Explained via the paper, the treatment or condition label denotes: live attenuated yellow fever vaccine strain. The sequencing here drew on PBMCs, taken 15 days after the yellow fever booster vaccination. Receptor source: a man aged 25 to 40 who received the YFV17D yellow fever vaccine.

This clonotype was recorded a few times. The CDR3 DNA is TGTGCCAGCAGCAAAGGGGGGGTGATAACTCAGTACTTC. Encoded protein: CASSKGGVITQYF. The chain has TRBV21-1 and TRBJ2-4; TRBD1 reflects the table's D call only, with no check against the DNA. TRBV21-1 is tagged as a pseudogene. The CDR3 is made up of 13 amino acids.

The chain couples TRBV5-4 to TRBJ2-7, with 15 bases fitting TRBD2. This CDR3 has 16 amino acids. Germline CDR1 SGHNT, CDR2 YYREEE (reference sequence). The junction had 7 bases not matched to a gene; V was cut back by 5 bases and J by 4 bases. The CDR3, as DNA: TGTGCCAGCAGTCGGACTAGCGGGAGGGCCGGGTACGAGCAGTACTTC. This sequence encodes CASSRTSGRAGYEQYF.

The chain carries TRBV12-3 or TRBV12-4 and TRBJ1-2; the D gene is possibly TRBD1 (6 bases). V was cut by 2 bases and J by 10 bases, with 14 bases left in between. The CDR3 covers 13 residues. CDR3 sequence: CASSLRGGPVYTF. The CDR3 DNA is TGTGCCAGCAGTTTAAGAGGGGGTCCCGTCTACACCTTC.

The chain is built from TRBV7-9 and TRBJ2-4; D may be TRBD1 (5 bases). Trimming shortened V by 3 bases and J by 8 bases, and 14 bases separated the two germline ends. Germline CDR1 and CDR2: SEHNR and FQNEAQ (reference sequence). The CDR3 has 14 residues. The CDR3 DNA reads TGTGCCAGCAGCTTGGGGCAGGGAACGGACATTCAGTACTTC. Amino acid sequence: CASSLGQGTDIQYF.